This TCR beta chain was sequenced for a study of PD-L1 blockade in urothelial cancer. Time point noted: pretreatment peripheral blood. The table came from immunoSEQ multiplex PCR; TCRdb's copy has only in-frame clones and leaves some out. The table has 15,000 to 20,000 clones, 89% seen once. Germline V CDR1 and CDR2: SNHLY, FYNNEI. Between the trimmed V and J ends, which lost 4 bases and 3 bases, there was a span of 10 bases. CDR3 length: 14 residues. The J gene is TRBJ1-3, the V gene TRBV2; D is unresolved. The input for sequencing was PBMCs, taken around atezolizumab (anti-PD-L1) treatment. The TCR comes from a man in his 70s with urothelial cancer. The CDR3 sequence is CASSGESRGNTIYF. The CDR3, as DNA: TGTGCCAGCAGTGGAGAATCTCGTGGAAACACCATATATTTT.